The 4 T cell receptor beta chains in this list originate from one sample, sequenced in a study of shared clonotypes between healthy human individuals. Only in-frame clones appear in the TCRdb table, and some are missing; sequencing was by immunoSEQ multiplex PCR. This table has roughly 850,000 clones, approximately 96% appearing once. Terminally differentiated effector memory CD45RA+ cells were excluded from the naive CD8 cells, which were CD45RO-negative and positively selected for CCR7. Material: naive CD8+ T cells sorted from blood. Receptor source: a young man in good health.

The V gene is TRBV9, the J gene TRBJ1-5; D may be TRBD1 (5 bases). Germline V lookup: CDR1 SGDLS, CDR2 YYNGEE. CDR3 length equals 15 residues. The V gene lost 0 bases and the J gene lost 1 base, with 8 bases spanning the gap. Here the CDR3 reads CASSVEGLSNQPQHF. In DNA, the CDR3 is TGTGCCAGCAGCGTAGAGGGGCTGAGCAATCAGCCCCAGCATTTT.

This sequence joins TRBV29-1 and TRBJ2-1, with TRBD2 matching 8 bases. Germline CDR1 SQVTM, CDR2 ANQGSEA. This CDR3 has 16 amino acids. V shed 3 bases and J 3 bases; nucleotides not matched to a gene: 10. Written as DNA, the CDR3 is TGCAGCGTTGAGGGGGTAAGCGGGAGCCTCTACAATGAGCAGTTCTTC. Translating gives CSVEGVSGSLYNEQFF.

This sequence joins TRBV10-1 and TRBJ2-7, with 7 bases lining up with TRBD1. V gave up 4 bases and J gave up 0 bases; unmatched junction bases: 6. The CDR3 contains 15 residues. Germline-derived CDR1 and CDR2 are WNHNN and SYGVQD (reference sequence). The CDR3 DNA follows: TGCGCCAGCAGTGCCACAGGGGACAGCTCCTACGAGCAGTACTTC. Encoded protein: CASSATGDSSYEQYF.

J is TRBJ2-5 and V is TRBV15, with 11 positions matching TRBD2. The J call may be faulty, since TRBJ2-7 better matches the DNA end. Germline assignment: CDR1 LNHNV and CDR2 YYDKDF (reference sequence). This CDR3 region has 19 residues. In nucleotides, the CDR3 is TGTGCCACCAGCAGAGGATCAAGACTAGCGGGGACAAAGGGCTACGAGCAGTACTTC. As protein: CATSRGSRLAGTKGYEQYF.